These 19 T cell receptor beta chains came from one sample sequenced in a study of CD8+ T cells in alopecia areata. The sample's treatment: oral pan-JAK inhibitor, 5-10 mg twice daily. Sequencing relied on a cDNA template that was reverse transcribed from extracted RNA. Sequencing used immunoSEQ multiplex PCR; TCRdb keeps in-frame clones, though not all of them. The sample has 170,000 or so clones, roughly three fifths seen once. The input for sequencing was CD8+ T cells sorted from blood, taken at week 24, from a patient treated with tofacitinib. These receptor sequences come from a human donor with alopecia areata.

Notes on this clone: A single base separates this from a much larger clone, so it may be a read error. The chain employs TRBV6-6 and TRBJ2-2; D is ambiguous. Germline V lookup: CDR1 MNHNY, CDR2 SVGAGI (reference sequence). This CDR3 comprises 11 residues. Trimming cost V 6 bases and J 5 bases, with 4 bases left between them. CDR3 protein: CASRETGELFF. CDR3 coding DNA: TGTGCCAGCAGAGAGACCGGGGAGCTGTTTTTT.

The V gene is TRBV2, the J gene TRBJ2-3; D may be TRBD1 (6 bases). CDR1 and CDR2 from the germline V gene are SNHLY and FYNNEI. This CDR3 spans 13 amino acids. V was pared by 9 bases and J by 2 bases, with 12 bases between. The CDR3 is CARQGTPTDTQYF. The CDR3 DNA sequence: TGTGCCAGACAGGGTACCCCCACAGATACGCAGTATTTT.

V usage is TRBV13 and J usage is TRBJ1-1; no clear D. Germline loops: CDR1 PRHDT, CDR2 FYEKMQ (reference sequence). This CDR3 has 14 residues. Trimming took 0 bases from V and 5 from J, leaving 10 bases between them. CDR3 region: CASSLGSAGTEAFF. CDR3 sequence (DNA): TGTGCCAGCAGCTTAGGGTCGGCTGGAACTGAAGCTTTCTTT.

The chain couples TRBV30 to TRBJ1-2, with D unclear. The germline V gene has CDR1 GTSNPN and CDR2 SVGIG (reference sequence). V was shortened by 1 base and J by 3 bases, with 6 bases between the two germline ends. The CDR3 consists of 12 residues. The CDR3 nucleotides are TGTGCCTGGAGTGGGCAGTACTATGGCTACACCTTC. Its translation: CAWSGQYYGYTF. Variable domain in full (rest from reference TRBV30 and TRBJ1-2): SQTIHQWPATLVQPVGSPLSLECTVEGTSNPNLYWYRQAAGRGLQLLFYSVGIGQISSEVPQNLSASRPQDRQFILSSKKLLLSDSGFYLCAWSGQYYGYTFGSGTRLTVV.

The chain recombines TRBV27 with TRBJ2-7, with D perhaps TRBD1 or TRBD2 (5 bases each). V shed 7 bases and J shed 4 bases, with 8 bases lying between them. Per germline, CDR1 MNHEY and CDR2 SMNVEV (reference sequence). The CDR3 loop spans 11 amino acids. The CDR3 region has the DNA TGTGCCAGCATGGGACCTTACGAGCAGTACTTC. As protein: CASMGPYEQYF.

This clone came up a few times. The V call is TRBV7-8, the J call TRBJ1-1; D not resolved. The CDR3 has 11 residues. The V end was cut by 1 base, the J end by 8 bases, with 5 bases between. Germline CDR1 reads SGHVS; CDR2 reads FQNEAQ. CDR3 bases: TGTGCCAGCAGCTTAGGCGGGGAAGCTTTCTTT. It encodes CASSLGGEAFF.

The CDR3 DNA reads as TGTGCCAGCAGTTTATATTCTAGCGGATACGAGCAGTACTTC. It translates to CASSLYSSGYEQYF. The J gene is TRBJ2-7, the V gene TRBV27; the match to TRBD2 covers 7 bases. Germline V lookup: CDR1 MNHEY, CDR2 SMNVEV (reference sequence). CDR3 length: 14 amino acids. The ends lost 1 base at V and 4 bases at J; junction bases unmatched: 4.

The rearrangement joins TRBV7-9 to TRBJ1-1; D possibly corresponds to TRBD1 (5 bases). CDR3 length: 14 amino acids. Germline V gives CDR1 SEHNR, CDR2 FQNEAQ (reference sequence). Trimming removed 5 bases from V and 4 bases from J, with 14 bases in between. Here the CDR3 reads CASSPTTAGTEAFF. The CDR3 DNA is TGTGCCAGCAGCCCTACGACAGCGGGCACTGAAGCTTTCTTT.

The rearrangement uses TRBV9 and TRBJ1-1; 8 bases agree with TRBD1. In germline, CDR1 is SGDLS, CDR2 YYNGEE. This CDR3 region has 14 residues. J gave up 1 base and V 3 bases, and 2 bases lay outside the gene matches. CDR3 in DNA: TGTGCCAGCAGCGCCGGGACAGGGAACACTGAAGCTTTCTTT. It encodes CASSAGTGNTEAFF.

This clone has a single count. The chain joins TRBV15 to TRBJ1-5; D is unclear. The length of the CDR3 is 14 residues. The germline V gene encodes CDR1 LNHNV and CDR2 YYDKDF (reference sequence). Trimming took off 6 bases at V and 0 bases at J, with 9 bases between the two ends. The CDR3 DNA follows: TGTGCCACCAGAGGGTTGTATAGCAATCAGCCCCAGCATTTT. This gives the protein CATRGLYSNQPQHF.

The gene calls are TRBV27 and TRBJ1-1, with no clear D. Per germline, CDR1 MNHEY and CDR2 SMNVEV (reference sequence). The CDR3 extends over 15 amino acids. Trimming stripped 2 bases from V and 4 bases from J, with 14 bases between. Here the CDR3 DNA reads TGTGCCAGCAGTTTAGCTATGGGTCAGCTCACTGAAGCTTTCTTT. This gives the protein CASSLAMGQLTEAFF.

This chain connects TRBV5-6 to TRBJ2-2; TRBD1 or TRBD2 may be the D gene (5 bases each). V lost 4 bases, J lost 7 bases, and 14 bases lay in between. CDR3 length: 14 amino acids. CDR1 is SGHDT and CDR2 is YYEEEE in the germline V gene. CDR3 sequence (DNA): TGTGCCAGCAGCCCGGGGACGGCGGGCGGGGAGCTGTTTTTT. Translating gives CASSPGTAGGELFF.

This clone was recorded a few times. The chain carries TRBV30 and TRBJ2-3; D gene uncertain. Germline loops: CDR1 GTSNPN, CDR2 SVGIG (reference sequence). This CDR3 has 13 amino acids. V shed 4 bases and J shed 2 bases, with 10 bases lying between them. This CDR3 is CAWKARTTDTQYF. CDR3 sequence (DNA): TGTGCCTGGAAGGCCAGAACCACAGATACGCAGTATTTT.

This clone has a handful of counts. For the CDR3, the DNA is TGTGCCAGCAGCTCTCGACGGAAGATTACTAGCACAGATACGCAGTATTTT. It specifies CASSSRRKITSTDTQYF. The rearrangement links TRBV5-6 to TRBJ2-3; D gene ambiguous. The V gene lost 3 bases and the J gene lost 0 bases, with 17 bases spanning the gap. CDR3 size: 17 residues. CDR1 and CDR2 from the germline V gene are SGHDT and YYEEEE.

This clone was detected only a few times. One end of the junction is discordant with germline, which a read error may explain. The chain is built from TRBV2 and TRBJ1-1; tentative D call: TRBD1 (6 bases). The CDR3 is 13 residues long. Germline CDR1 reads SNHLY; CDR2 reads FYNNEI. The CDR3 is CADTRGLKTEAFF. The CDR3 DNA reads as TGTGCCGATACCAGGGGCTTGAAGACTGAAGCTTTCTTT.

The V and J genes are TRBV15 and TRBJ2-7; D possibly corresponds to TRBD1 (5 bases). The ends were cut back, 3 bases at V and 6 bases at J, with 9 bases in the middle. Germline V gene data show CDR1 as LNHNV and CDR2 as YYDKDF (reference sequence). CDR3 length: 12 amino acids. In DNA, the CDR3 is TGTGCCACCAGCAGTGACAGCCTCGAGCAGTACTTC. Encoded protein: CATSSDSLEQYF.

V usage is TRBV6-6 and J usage is TRBJ1-5; D not certain. V lost 2 bases and J lost 0, with 8 bases in between. Germline CDR1 reads MNHNY; CDR2 reads SVGAGI (reference sequence). This CDR3 is built from 15 residues. The CDR3 spells CASSYVTYSNQPQHF. In DNA, the CDR3 is TGTGCCAGCAGTTACGTCACCTATAGCAATCAGCCCCAGCATTTT.

The chain combines TRBV25-1 with TRBJ2-5, with a weak D call TRBD1 (6 bases). This CDR3 is built from 13 residues. CDR1 and CDR2 from the germline V gene are MGHDK and SYGVNS. Trimming shortened V by 6 bases and J by 7 bases, and 15 bases separated the two germline ends. CDR3 sequence reads: CASRGQSFGTQYF. CDR3 DNA sequence: TGTGCCAGCAGAGGACAGAGCTTCGGGACCCAGTACTTC.

This chain connects TRBV29-1 to TRBJ1-2, with a possible D match to TRBD1 (6 bases). Germline V CDR1 and CDR2: SQVTM, ANQGSEA. This CDR3 has 15 residues. Trimming stripped 3 bases from V and 3 bases from J, with 17 bases between. The CDR3 DNA is TGCAGCGTTGAGCCCGCAGGGGAGGAAGACTATGGCTACACCTTC. This codes for CSVEPAGEEDYGYTF. Full variable domain (remainder filled in from reference TRBV29-1 and TRBJ1-2): SAVISQKPSRDICQRGTSLTIQCQVDSQVTMMFWYRQQPGQSLTLIATANQGSEATYESGFVIDKFPISRPNLTFSTLTVSNMSPEDSSIYLCSVEPAGEEDYGYTFGSGTRLTVV.